These T cell receptor beta chains were read from a single sample in a study of cytomegalovirus exposure and HLA in healthy donors. The data were produced by immunoSEQ multiplex PCR, yet TCRdb's version contains in-frame clones alone and is incomplete. The sample holds about 140,000 clones; approximately 80% are singletons and the top ten take 8.8%. Sequenced input: PBMCs. These receptors came from a woman in her forties or fifties in good health and CMV-seropositive. CDR3s leave out the opening cysteine and the closing phenylalanine or tryptophan. Clone size is shown for a subset of rows, as once, few, many or a class of expanded clone.

v_gene | abundance | CDR3aa
TRBV11-1 | - | ASSLAELGLNTEAF
TRBV14 | - | ASSQDRLKATNEKLF
TRBV7-2 | - | ASRIPGQGSYGYT
TRBV4-3 | - | ASSQEEAGSYNEQF
TRBV19 | - | ASSIGGRRQTQY
TRBV7-9 | - | ASSTLRANPGTEAF
TRBV27 | few | ASSTSSGSYEQY
TRBV6-6 | - | ASSFIQGDTEAF
TRBV11-2 | once | ASSKDRGYEQY
TRBV7-3 | few | ASSLDRGTHYGYT
TRBV15 | - | ATSRGLGRGSPLH
TRBV30 | few | AWSRASGGLIPGELF
TRBV18 | - | ASSPGQADQPQH
TRBV11-3 | once | ASSERQGRGETQY